This passage covers 20 T cell receptor beta chains from one sample sequenced in a study of blood T cell repertoires in COVID-19. The repertoire was sequenced with immunoSEQ multiplex PCR; TCRdb's copy has only in-frame clones and lacks some. In the table there are 150,000 to 190,000 clones, roughly nine tenths of which are singletons. Sequences were obtained from peripheral blood. The receptors come from a woman aged 40 to 55 with acute or convalescent COVID-19.

V and J are TRBV29-1 and TRBJ2-2; maybe TRBD1 (6 bases). Germline V lookup: CDR1 SQVTM, CDR2 ANQGSEA. The V end lost 5 bases, the J end lost 6 bases, and 13 bases lay between the germline ends. CDR3 size: 13 residues. The DNA of the CDR3 is TGCAGCGTTAACAGGGATCAGGCCGGGGAGCTGTTTTTT. Its protein product is CSVNRDQAGELFF.

V is TRBV11-3 and J is TRBJ2-1; a possible D gene is TRBD2 (6 bases). The CDR3 has 15 residues. Germline CDR1 reads SGHNT; CDR2 reads YENEEA. Deletions cut 1 base from V and 5 bases from J, with 12 bases between. CDR3 residues: CASSLGLVRDNEQFF. DNA for the CDR3: TGTGCCAGCAGCTTAGGACTAGTCAGAGACAATGAGCAGTTCTTC.

The genes are TRBV2 and TRBJ2-4, with TRBD1 as a possible D gene (6 bases). Trimming stripped 7 bases from V and 2 bases from J, with 9 bases between. Germline V lookup: CDR1 SNHLY, CDR2 FYNNEI. CDR3 size: 13 residues. The chain's CDR3 is CASIRGTKNIQYF. The CDR3 nucleotides read TGTGCCAGCATCAGGGGAACCAAAAACATTCAGTACTTC.

The rearrangement joins TRBV27 to TRBJ2-3; TRBD2 might be the D (6 bases). The ends were cut back, 5 bases at V and 1 base at J, with 10 bases in the middle. The CDR3 spans 14 residues. Per germline, CDR1 MNHEY and CDR2 SMNVEV (reference sequence). Here the CDR3 DNA reads TGTGCCAGCAGTCCGGGACTGCGCACAGATACGCAGTATTTT. Translating it yields CASSPGLRTDTQYF.

The chain carries TRBV6-1 and TRBJ1-5; D is unresolved. The CDR3 runs 14 residues. Between the trimmed V and J ends, which lost 1 base and 2 bases, there was a span of 6 bases. Germline values: CDR1 MNHNS, CDR2 SASEGT. CDR3: CASSEVPGNQPQHF. CDR3 bases: TGTGCCAGCAGTGAAGTCCCGGGCAATCAGCCCCAGCATTTT.

V and J are TRBV11-2 and TRBJ2-6; TRBD1 might be the D (8 bases). Looked up from germline, CDR1 is SGHAT and CDR2 is FQNNGV. V shed 4 bases and J shed 2 bases, with 18 bases lying between them. There are 18 residues in the CDR3. CDR3 in amino acids: CASSSRQGRGPGANVLTF. In DNA, the CDR3 is TGTGCCAGCAGCTCCCGACAGGGGAGGGGTCCTGGGGCCAACGTCCTGACTTTC.

The gene calls are TRBV30 and TRBJ1-2, with D possibly matching TRBD1 (5 bases). The germline V gene has CDR1 GTSNPN and CDR2 SVGIG (reference sequence). Deletions cut 3 bases from V and 3 bases from J, with 11 bases between. The CDR3 has 13 residues. The CDR3 DNA reads TGTGCCTGGAGCGACAGCCGCCACTATGGCTACACCTTC. It codes for CAWSDSRHYGYTF.

In this sample, this clone turned up once. The chain has TRBV27 and TRBJ2-1, with 8 bases matching TRBD2. Per the germline V gene, CDR1 is MNHEY and CDR2 is SMNVEV (reference sequence). Trimming removed 2 bases from V and 5 bases from J; junction bases left unmatched: 8. This CDR3 has 16 amino acids. The CDR3 region has the DNA TGTGCCAGCAGTTTAATAGCGGGATATACCGACAATGAGCAGTTCTTC. This sequence encodes CASSLIAGYTDNEQFF.

The V and J genes are TRBV14 and TRBJ1-2; 7 positions match TRBD1. In germline, CDR1 is SGHDN, CDR2 FVKESK. J gave up 2 bases and V 2 bases, and 5 bases lay outside the gene matches. CDR3 size: 15 residues. This CDR3 is CASSQLTGWNYGYTF. The CDR3 DNA reads TGTGCCAGCAGCCAACTGACAGGGTGGAACTATGGCTACACCTTC. The full variable domain, completed using reference TRBV14 and TRBJ1-2, is EAGVTQFPSHSVIEKGQTVTLRCDPISGHDNLYWYRRVMGKEIKFLLHFVKESKQDESGMPNNRFLAERTGGTYSTLKVQPAELEDSGVYFCASSQLTGWNYGYTFGSGTRLTVV.

The chain joins TRBV19 to TRBJ1-5, with 7 bases aligning to TRBD1. This CDR3 is built from 16 residues. V lost 3 bases to trimming and J lost 4 bases; unmatched junction nucleotides: 9. Germline V gene sequence: CDR1 LNHDA, CDR2 SQIVND (reference sequence). CDR3 amino acids: CASSIRTGSSNQPQHF. The CDR3 nucleotides are TGTGCCAGTAGTATTAGGACAGGTTCAAGTAATCAGCCCCAGCATTTT. The entire variable domain, with the rest obtained from reference TRBV19 and TRBJ1-5, is as follows: DGGITQSPKYLFRKEGQNVTLSCEQNLNHDAMYWYRQDPGQGLRLIYYSQIVNDFQKGDIAEGYSVSREKKESFPLTVTSAQKNPTAFYLCASSIRTGSSNQPQHFGDGTRLSIL.

This clone was seen only once. J is TRBJ1-2 and V is TRBV27; D is undetermined. This CDR3 has 13 residues. The germline V and J ends were trimmed by 6 bases and 1 base, with 9 bases remaining between them. CDR1 MNHEY and CDR2 SMNVEV come from the germline V gene (reference sequence). The CDR3 DNA reads as TGTGCCAGCAGCTTTGCGGTTAACTATGGCTACACCTTC. Residues: CASSFAVNYGYTF.

The chain is built from TRBV6-4 and TRBJ2-2; D call uncertain. Trimming pared 0 bases from V and 5 bases from J, leaving 7 bases between. Germline loops: CDR1 MRHNA, CDR2 SNTAGT. The CDR3 contains 14 residues. The CDR3 sequence: CASSDSSMTGELFF. The CDR3, as DNA: TGTGCCAGCAGTGACTCGAGCATGACCGGGGAGCTGTTTTTT.

The V call is TRBV4-1, the J call TRBJ2-7; a possible D gene is TRBD1 (5 bases). The CDR3 spans 14 residues. Looked up from germline, CDR1 is MGHRA and CDR2 is YSYEKL. Trimming shortened V by 4 bases and J by 1 base, and 11 bases separated the two germline ends. CDR3 nucleotides: TGCGCCAGCAGCCCCCTGCAGGGTTCCTACGAGCAGTACTTC. Its protein product is CASSPLQGSYEQYF.

The CDR3 is CASSAQTRGCCTDTQYF. DNA for the CDR3: TGTGCCAGCAGTGCCCAGACCAGGGGCTGCTGCACAGATACGCAGTATTTT. The genes are TRBV6-1 and TRBJ2-3, with D possibly matching TRBD1 (6 bases). This CDR3 has 17 residues. V shed 4 bases and J shed 1 base, with 18 bases lying between them. The V gene's germline CDR1 is MNHNS and CDR2 SASEGT.

The CDR3 loop is CASSRLAGDTAYEQYF. CDR3 DNA: TGTGCCAGCAGTCGACTAGCGGGAGACACAGCCTACGAGCAGTACTTC. The chain has TRBV11-3 and TRBJ2-7, with 12 bases identical to TRBD2. Germline V gene data show CDR1 as SGHNT and CDR2 as YENEEA. V lost 6 bases and J lost 2; bases outside the gene matches: 8. The CDR3 consists of 16 residues. The whole variable domain, remainder taken from reference TRBV11-3 and TRBJ2-7, is EAGVVQSPRYKIIEKKQPVAFWCNPISGHNTLYWYLQNLGQGPELLIRYENEEAVDDSQLPKDRFSAERLKGVDSTLKIQPAELGDSAVYLCASSRLAGDTAYEQYFGPGTRLTVT.

V is TRBV7-9 and J is TRBJ2-1; perhaps TRBD2 as D (7 bases). V was shortened by 5 bases and J by 6 bases, with 17 bases between the two germline ends. The CDR3 sequence is 15 residues long. Germline CDR1 and CDR2: SEHNR and FQNEAQ (reference sequence). The CDR3 spells CASSGVAGEGNEQFF. CDR3 DNA sequence: TGTGCCAGCAGCGGGGTGGCAGGGGAGGGCAATGAGCAGTTCTTC.

The chain recombines TRBV24-1 with TRBJ2-1; TRBD1 matches 9 bases. The germline CDR1 and CDR2 sequences are KGHDR and SFDVKD. This CDR3 is 16 amino acids long. The junction had 12 bases not matched to a gene; V was cut back by 4 bases and J by 9 bases. The CDR3 bases are TGTGCCACCAGTGACCAAGGGGACAGGGTCGTGCCTGAGCAGTTCTTC. Translating it yields CATSDQGDRVVPEQFF.

This sequence joins TRBV6-5 and TRBJ2-3, with 9 bases matching TRBD2. Trimming removed 6 bases from V and 4 bases from J; junction bases left unmatched: 2. CDR1 MNHEY and CDR2 SVGAGI come from the germline V gene. The CDR3 has 13 residues. CDR3 nucleotide sequence: TGTGCCAGCAGACAGCGGGGGGCAGATACGCAGTATTTT. This codes for CASRQRGADTQYF.

The chain couples TRBV7-9 to TRBJ1-5; D gene uncertain. Germline V gives CDR1 SEHNR, CDR2 FQNEAQ (reference sequence). The CDR3 length is 13 residues. Trimming stripped 5 bases from V and 5 bases from J, with 10 bases between. The CDR3 sequence is CASSAGLHQPQHF. The DNA of the CDR3 is TGTGCCAGCAGCGCGGGCCTTCATCAGCCCCAGCATTTT.

V is TRBV19 and J is TRBJ1-1, with D tentatively TRBD1 (5 bases). The germline V gene encodes CDR1 LNHDA and CDR2 SQIVND (reference sequence). V gave up 5 bases and J gave up 4 bases, with 14 bases separating them. There are 14 residues in the CDR3. CDR3 DNA sequence: TGTGCCAGTAGTGGACCCTCAGGGATCACTGAAGCTTTCTTT. Protein product: CASSGPSGITEAFF.